This entry lists 20 T cell receptor beta chains sequenced from one sample in a study of blood T cell repertoires in COVID-19 (dated by TCRdb to the early 2020s). Receptor libraries were prepared by the immunoSEQ multiplex PCR assay. The immuneACCESS repertoire file appears here via TCRdb, limited to in-frame rearrangements. These files lack a portion of the clones; in checked studies, under half of the deficit traces to unresolved V genes, and the cause of the others is not known. Within this sample are some 290,000 clones, with roughly 88% of them counted one time only. Roughly 2.9% of the sample is taken by the ten largest. Specimen: peripheral blood. The receptors were gathered from a woman aged 30 to 39 with COVID-19, enrolled during active disease.

V is TRBV6-6 and J is TRBJ2-7, with TRBD1 identical over 8 bases. Trimming at V came to 2 bases and at J to 3 bases, leaving 3 bases not matched to a gene. Germline assignment: CDR1 MNHNY and CDR2 SVGAGI (reference sequence). This CDR3 has 14 amino acids. The CDR3 DNA is TGTGCCAGCAGTTACGGACAGGGCGGCTACGAGCAGTACTTC. It encodes CASSYGQGGYEQYF.

The chain is built from TRBV18 and TRBJ2-7; D may be TRBD2 (5 bases). The CDR3 sequence is 13 residues long. The ends were cut back, 3 bases at V and 3 bases at J, with 9 bases in the middle. Germline V gene lookup returns CDR1 KGHSH and CDR2 LQKENI. The CDR3 protein is CASSPASNYEQYF. The CDR3, as DNA: TGTGCCAGCTCACCGGCTAGCAACTACGAGCAGTACTTC.

CDR3 coding DNA: TGTGCCAGCAGCATATCCCAACTAGGAAACACCATATATTTT. Protein: CASSISQLGNTIYF. The genes are TRBV9 and TRBJ1-3; D is ambiguous. This CDR3 has 14 amino acids. Trimming pared 4 bases from V and 4 bases from J, leaving 12 bases between. Germline lookup yields CDR1 SGDLS and CDR2 YYNGEE.

This clone showed up just once. V is TRBV11-2 and J is TRBJ1-1, with TRBD1 matching 8 bases. The germline V gene has CDR1 SGHAT and CDR2 FQNNGV. This CDR3 is 16 amino acids long. The V gene end was trimmed by 5 bases and the J gene end by 5 bases; junction bases not matched to a gene: 13. Here the CDR3 DNA reads TGTGCCAGCAGCCAGTATGACACAGGGGGAGGAACTGAAGCTTTCTTT. This encodes CASSQYDTGGGTEAFF.

Note on this clone: Other DNA sequences within the sample encode an identical CDR3. The V and J genes are TRBV29-1 and TRBJ2-7; 9 bases align to TRBD2. Trimming at V came to 6 bases and at J to 1 base, leaving 4 bases not matched to a gene. Germline V CDR1 and CDR2: SQVTM, ANQGSEA. CDR3 size: 13 residues. The CDR3 region is CSVKTSGSYEQYF. The CDR3 DNA reads TGCAGCGTGAAGACTAGCGGATCCTACGAGCAGTACTTC.

The chain combines TRBV9 with TRBJ1-5; D is uncertain. V dropped 4 bases and J dropped 11 bases, with 10 bases sitting between them. CDR1 and CDR2 from the germline V gene are SGDLS and YYNGEE. CDR3 length: 11 amino acids. CDR3 coding DNA: TGTGCCAGCAGCACCATGCCAGCCCAGCATTTT. Its translation: CASSTMPAQHF. The variable domain in full, completed from reference TRBV9 and TRBJ1-5, reads DSGVTQTPKHLITATGQRVTLRCSPRSGDLSVYWYQQSLDQGLQFLIQYYNGEERAKGNILERFSAQQFPDLHSELNLSSLELGDSALYFCASSTMPAQHFGDGTRLSIL.

In its sample, this clone was seen once. This sequence joins TRBV27 and TRBJ2-5, with D possibly TRBD2 on 5 matching bases. Trimming took off 3 bases at V and 7 bases at J, with 15 bases between the two ends. The germline V gene encodes CDR1 MNHEY and CDR2 SMNVEV (reference sequence). This CDR3 spans 14 amino acids. The CDR3 region is CASSFTADGWTQYF. The CDR3 DNA is TGTGCCAGCAGTTTTACAGCGGACGGGTGGACCCAGTACTTC.

This chain joins TRBV28 and TRBJ2-3, with a tentative D call TRBD1 (5 bases). Germline V gene lookup returns CDR1 MDHEN and CDR2 SYDVKM. Trimming cost V 11 bases and J 4 bases, with 10 bases left between them. The CDR3 consists of 11 residues. CDR3 coding DNA: TGTGCCGTGGGGCGGCCAGATACGCAGTATTTT. The encoded protein is CAVGRPDTQYF.

The rearrangement links TRBV3-1 (or the pseudogene TRBV3-2) to TRBJ1-2; D remains unclear. The V end lost 3 bases, the J end lost 1 base, and 6 bases lay between the germline ends. In germline, CDR1 is LGHDT, CDR2 YNNKEL (reference sequence). CDR3 length: 13 residues. The CDR3 coding sequence is TGTGCCAGCAGCCACCGGGTTAACTATGGCTACACCTTC. Residues: CASSHRVNYGYTF.

The chain employs TRBV7-9 and TRBJ2-7, with 12 bases identical to TRBD2. The CDR3 extends over 16 amino acids. V trimming: 6 bases; J trimming: 0 bases; junction bases outside the gene matches: 6. Looked up from germline, CDR1 is SEHNR and CDR2 is FQNEAQ (reference sequence). For the CDR3, the DNA is TGTGCCAGCAGTCCAACGACTAGCGGGAGCTCCTACGAGCAGTACTTC. Protein product: CASSPTTSGSSYEQYF. The variable domain in full, completed from reference TRBV7-9 and TRBJ2-7, reads DTGVSQNPRHKITKRGQNVTFRCDPISEHNRLYWYRQTLGQGPEFLTYFQNEAQLEKSRLLSDRFSAERPKGSFSTLEIQRTEQGDSAMYLCASSPTTSGSSYEQYFGPGTRLTVT.

The V and J genes are TRBV3-1 (or the pseudogene TRBV3-2) and TRBJ1-4; maybe TRBD1 (6 bases). V dropped 1 base and J dropped 8 bases, with 11 bases sitting between them. Per the germline V gene, CDR1 is LGHDT and CDR2 is YNNKEL (reference sequence). The CDR3 spans 14 residues. CDR3 amino acids: CASSQGQGLEKLFF. Here the CDR3 DNA reads TGTGCCAGCAGCCAAGGCCAGGGGCTCGAAAAACTGTTTTTT.

This chain connects TRBV2 to TRBJ2-5; D is perhaps TRBD2 (5 bases). CDR3 size: 13 residues. The V and J ends lost 6 bases and 5 bases respectively, with 13 bases between them. Per germline, CDR1 SNHLY and CDR2 FYNNEI. The CDR3 nucleotides read TGTGCCAGCAGAACGAGGGAGCGGGAGACCCAGTACTTC. This encodes CASRTRERETQYF.

The gene calls are TRBV30 and TRBJ1-4, with 7 bases fitting TRBD1. Germline V gene sequence: CDR1 GTSNPN, CDR2 SVGIG (reference sequence). The ends lost 0 bases at V and 7 bases at J; junction bases unmatched: 11. The CDR3 contains 16 residues. CDR3 coding DNA: TGTGCCTGGAGTGTACAGGGGCGCCACTTTGGTGAAAAACTGTTTTTT. It specifies CAWSVQGRHFGEKLFF.

The CDR3 spells CASSLGGQGASGGYTF. DNA for the CDR3: TGTGCCAGCAGCTTAGGTGGACAGGGGGCATCAGGTGGCTACACCTTC. The genes are TRBV7-6 and TRBJ1-2; the match to TRBD1 covers 11 bases. Germline loops: CDR1 SGHVS, CDR2 FNYEAQ. The CDR3 contains 16 residues. The V and J ends lost 1 base and 7 bases, in that order; junction bases with no gene match: 8.

V is TRBV4-1 and J is TRBJ1-5, with a possible D match to TRBD1 (5 bases). Germline V gene lookup returns CDR1 MGHRA and CDR2 YSYEKL. Trimming removed 1 base at V and 4 bases at J, with 8 bases between. This CDR3 region has 14 residues. The CDR3, as DNA: TGCGCCAGCAGCCAAGGGGCAGGGAATCAGCCCCAGCATTTT. This gives the protein CASSQGAGNQPQHF.

J is TRBJ2-7 and V is TRBV2; possibly TRBD2 for D (6 bases). V lost 6 bases to trimming and J lost 4 bases, with 10 bases between them. CDR1 and CDR2 (germline): SNHLY, FYNNEI. This CDR3 has 12 residues. CDR3 sequence reads: CASRGTFYEQYF. CDR3 nucleotides: TGTGCCAGCAGGGGGACTTTTTACGAGCAGTACTTC.

About this clone: Within the sample, other DNA sequences also encode this same CDR3. The chain is built from TRBV30 and TRBJ2-7; 7 bases align to TRBD2. CDR3 length: 12 amino acids. J gave up 6 bases and V 0 bases, and 2 bases lay outside the gene matches. Germline V gives CDR1 GTSNPN, CDR2 SVGIG (reference sequence). As DNA, the CDR3 is TGTGCCTGGAGTGTAACGGGGGGCGAGCAGTACTTC. Its protein is CAWSVTGGEQYF.

The rearrangement joins TRBV2 to TRBJ1-5, with D unresolved. The germline V gene encodes CDR1 SNHLY and CDR2 FYNNEI. There are 15 residues in the CDR3. V lost 8 bases and J lost 0, with 14 bases in between. The CDR3 bases are TGTGCCAGCTCTTCCCGAGGGTTTAGCAATCAGCCCCAGCATTTT. Translation: CASSSRGFSNQPQHF.

This clone was picked up one time. Distinct nucleotide sequences in the sample also encode this CDR3. The chain has TRBV3-1 (or the pseudogene TRBV3-2) and TRBJ2-1; 7 nucleotides line up with TRBD2. V gave up 1 base and J gave up 7 bases; unmatched junction bases: 4. Per germline, CDR1 LGHDT and CDR2 YNNKEL (reference sequence). The CDR3 sequence is 14 residues long. The CDR3 DNA reads as TGTGCCAGCAGCCAAGTGGGCGGGAGAAATGAGCAGTTCTTC. The encoded protein is CASSQVGGRNEQFF.

This chain connects TRBV6-5 to TRBJ1-1, with 7 bases fitting TRBD1. V was pared by 7 bases and J by 5 bases, with 7 bases of the junction left unmatched. Germline V gene sequence: CDR1 MNHEY, CDR2 SVGAGI. The CDR3 is 13 residues long. The CDR3 coding sequence is TGTGCCAGCACGCGGGACAGAGGAACTGAAGCTTTCTTT. This encodes CASTRDRGTEAFF.